The 16 T cell receptor beta chains in this list originate from one sample, sequenced in a study of yellow fever vaccine responses in identical twins. TCRdb called the RT-PCR reads again in MiXCR, with one record for every CDR3 protein. Of about 3,100 distinct CDR3 sequences in the sample, around four fifths were seen once. The material was T cells from blood (PBMCs), unsorted or a sorted subset (not recorded which), obtained before or after yellow fever vaccination (not recorded which). The receptors shown here come from a young woman who received the yellow fever vaccine.

A single count supports this clonotype. The chain links TRBV11-1 to TRBJ2-5, with D possibly being TRBD2 (6 bases). The V end was cut by 3 bases, the J end by 5 bases, with 19 bases between. Germline loops: CDR1 SGHAT, CDR2 FQDESV (reference sequence). The CDR3 covers 16 residues. The CDR3 bases are TGTGCCAGCAGCTTTAAAGGCGGGATAACATGGGAGACCCAGTACTTC. It codes for CASSFKGGITWETQYF.

The gene calls are TRBV24-1 and TRBJ2-3; 8 positions agree with TRBD2. Germline assignment: CDR1 KGHDR and CDR2 SFDVKD. The CDR3 sequence is 15 residues long. V was clipped by 2 bases and J by 4 bases; unmatched bases: 4. In nucleotides, the CDR3 is TGTGCCACCAGTGATTCGGCGGGAGGCCCAGATACGCAGTATTTT. It is translated as CATSDSAGGPDTQYF.

This rearrangement joins TRBV6-5 to TRBJ1-5; 12 positions agree with TRBD1. V was clipped by 2 bases and J by 0 bases; unmatched bases: 2. The CDR3 loop spans 17 amino acids. Germline CDR1 and CDR2: MNHEY and SVGAGI. CDR3 coding DNA: TGTGCCAGCAGTTACGGGACAGGGGGCGTTAGCAATCAGCCCCAGCATTTT. Translated: CASSYGTGGVSNQPQHF.

The chain combines TRBV11-2 with TRBJ2-1; the D gene is possibly TRBD2 (6 bases). V shed 7 bases and J shed 9 bases, with 13 bases lying between them. The CDR3 sequence is 12 residues long. Germline CDR1 reads SGHAT; CDR2 reads FQNNGV. The CDR3 region is CASNIAGFEQFF. DNA of the CDR3: TGTGCCAGCAACATTGCGGGATTTGAGCAGTTCTTC.

The chain uses TRBV12-3 or TRBV12-4 and TRBJ2-1, with 10 bases lining up with TRBD2. V was clipped by 3 bases and J by 4 bases; unmatched bases: 3. The CDR3 covers 15 residues. This chain's CDR3 is CASSLTSGSYNEQFF. The CDR3 nucleotides read TGTGCCAGCAGTTTGACTAGCGGGTCGTACAATGAGCAGTTCTTC.

The chain is built from TRBV11-1 and TRBJ2-7, with TRBD2 identical over 12 bases. V lost 3 bases, J lost 9 bases, and 6 bases stayed unmatched. CDR1 and CDR2 from the germline V gene are SGHAT and FQDESV (reference sequence). CDR3 size: 14 residues. CDR3 sequence (DNA): TGTGCCAGCAGCTTCGGGACTAGCGGGCTCTCGCAGTACTTC. Amino acid sequence: CASSFGTSGLSQYF. The whole variable domain, filled in from reference TRBV11-1 and TRBJ2-7, reads EAEVAQSPRYKITEKSQAVAFWCDPISGHATLYWYRQILGQGPELLVQFQDESVVDDSQLPKDRFSAERLKGVDSTLKIQPAELGDSAMYLCASSFGTSGLSQYFGPGTRLTVT.

V and J are TRBV15 and TRBJ1-2; possibly TRBD1 for D (6 bases). The germline V gene has CDR1 LNHNV and CDR2 YYDKDF (reference sequence). CDR3 length: 13 amino acids. V was pared by 3 bases and J by 8 bases, with 13 bases between. CDR3 residues: CATSRGAGNGYTF. The CDR3 coding sequence is TGTGCCACCAGCAGGGGGGCAGGGAACGGCTACACCTTC. The whole variable domain, filled in from reference TRBV15 and TRBJ1-2, reads DAMVIQNPRYQVTQFGKPVTLSCSQTLNHNVMYWYQQKSSQAPKLLFHYYDKDFNNEADTPDNFQSRRPNTSFCFLDIRSPGLGDTAMYLCATSRGAGNGYTFGSGTRLTVV.

This clonotype is a singleton in its sample. The chain links TRBV6-2 or TRBV6-3 to TRBJ1-2, with D possibly being TRBD1 (6 bases). Between the trimmed V and J ends, which lost 1 base and 3 bases, there was a span of 12 bases. CDR1 is MNHEY and CDR2 is SVGEGT in the germline V gene. This CDR3 has 15 amino acids. The CDR3 region is CASSYLTGLDYGYTF. The CDR3 region has the DNA TGTGCCAGCAGTTACTTAACAGGGCTAGACTATGGCTACACCTTC.

This clonotype was recorded a few times. The chain carries TRBV6-1 and TRBJ2-1; 7 bases are shared with TRBD1. With V trimmed by 8 bases and J by 0 bases, 10 bases remained unmatched. Germline-derived CDR1 and CDR2 are MNHNS and SASEGT. The CDR3 is made up of 16 amino acids. CDR3 sequence reads: CASGNRGKSSYNEQFF. The CDR3, as DNA: TGTGCCAGCGGAAACAGGGGCAAAAGCTCCTACAATGAGCAGTTCTTC.

This clonotype came up once. J is TRBJ1-1 and V is TRBV4-2; D is possibly TRBD1 (6 bases). CDR1 is LGHNA, CDR2 YNFKEQ, per germline. The CDR3 runs 14 residues. The V gene lost 3 bases and the J gene lost 2 bases, with 10 bases spanning the gap. CDR3 in DNA: TGTGCCAGCAGCCACCGACAGGCTAACACTGAAGCTTTCTTT. This codes for CASSHRQANTEAFF.

This chain joins TRBV11-1 and TRBJ1-1, with a possible D match to TRBD1 (6 bases). CDR3 size: 13 residues. Germline V gene lookup returns CDR1 SGHAT and CDR2 FQDESV (reference sequence). Trimming left V 5 bases short and J 2 bases short, with 9 bases between. CDR3 loop: CASSLQGNTEAFF. CDR3 bases: TGTGCCAGCAGCCTACAGGGAAACACTGAAGCTTTCTTT. The full variable domain, in which reference TRBV11-1 and TRBJ1-1 provide the parts outside the CDR3, is EAEVAQSPRYKITEKSQAVAFWCDPISGHATLYWYRQILGQGPELLVQFQDESVVDDSQLPKDRFSAERLKGVDSTLKIQPAELGDSAMYLCASSLQGNTEAFFGQGTRLTVV.

This clonotype came up once. The V call is TRBV4-3, the J call TRBJ2-5; the D gene is possibly TRBD1 (6 bases). Germline CDR1 and CDR2: LGHNA and YSLEER. V lost 4 bases to trimming and J lost 3 bases, with 9 bases between them. This CDR3 comprises 13 residues. The CDR3 DNA reads TGCGCCAGCAGCCCGCACAGGGAAGAGACCCAGTACTTC. Its translation is CASSPHREETQYF.

The V call is TRBV11-3, the J call TRBJ2-1, with D unclear. The V gene's germline CDR1 is SGHNT and CDR2 YENEEA. V shed 2 bases and J shed 7 bases, with 9 bases lying between them. The CDR3 totals 13 residues. The CDR3 coding sequence is TGTGCCAGCAGCTTACTCTCCGGGAATGAGCAGTTCTTC. Translation: CASSLLSGNEQFF.

The gene calls are TRBV12-3 or TRBV12-4 and TRBJ2-7; D may be TRBD2 (5 bases). This CDR3 is 13 amino acids long. V was trimmed by 1 base and J by 4 bases, leaving 8 bases between them. In DNA form, the CDR3 reads TGTGCCAGCAGTTTAGAGCGGACTTACGAGCAGTACTTC. This translates into CASSLERTYEQYF.

This chain joins TRBV15 and TRBJ2-3, with unresolved D. V lost 0 bases, J lost 4 bases, and 5 bases lay in between. This CDR3 spans 13 amino acids. Looked up from germline, CDR1 is LNHNV and CDR2 is YYDKDF (reference sequence). The CDR3 bases are TGTGCCACCAGCAGAGATCTTCCAGATACGCAGTATTTT. Residues: CATSRDLPDTQYF. Together with reference TRBV15 and TRBJ2-3, the CDR3 gives the full variable domain: DAMVIQNPRYQVTQFGKPVTLSCSQTLNHNVMYWYQQKSSQAPKLLFHYYDKDFNNEADTPDNFQSRRPNTSFCFLDIRSPGLGDTAMYLCATSRDLPDTQYFGPGTRLTVL.

The CDR3 DNA reads TGTGCCAGCAGAAAACAAGAGACCCAGTACTTC. Protein sequence: CASRKQETQYF. The chain has TRBV2 and TRBJ2-5; D ambiguous. Germline-derived CDR1 and CDR2 are SNHLY and FYNNEI. V was trimmed by 6 bases and J by 2 bases, leaving 4 bases between them. The CDR3 is 11 residues long.